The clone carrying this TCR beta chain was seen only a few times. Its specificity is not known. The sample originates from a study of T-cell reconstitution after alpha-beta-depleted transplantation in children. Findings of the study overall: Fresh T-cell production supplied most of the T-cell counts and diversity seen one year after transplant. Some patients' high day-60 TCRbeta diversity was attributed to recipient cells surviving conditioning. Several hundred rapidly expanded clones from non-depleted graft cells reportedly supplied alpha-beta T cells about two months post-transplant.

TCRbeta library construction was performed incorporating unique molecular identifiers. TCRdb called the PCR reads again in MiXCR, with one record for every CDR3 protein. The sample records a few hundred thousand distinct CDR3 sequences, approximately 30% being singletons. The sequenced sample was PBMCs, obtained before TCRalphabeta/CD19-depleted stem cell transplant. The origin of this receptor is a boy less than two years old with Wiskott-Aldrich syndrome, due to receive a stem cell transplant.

The CDR3 reads CASSQDWAGAPNEQFF. The DNA for the CDR3 is TGTGCCAGCAGCCAAGATTGGGCGGGGGCGCCTAATGAGCAGTTCTTC. The V gene is TRBV4-2, the J gene TRBJ2-1; possibly TRBD2 for D (7 bases). CDR1 is LGHNA and CDR2 is YNFKEQ in the germline V gene. Trimming removed 0 bases from V and 7 bases from J, with 16 bases in between. This CDR3 has 16 amino acids.